The 20 T cell receptor beta chains given below trace back to one sample, sequenced in a study of blood T cell repertoires in COVID-19. Clones were read by immunoSEQ multiplex PCR, and TCRdb kept only the in-frame ones, dropping some. The table shows 180,000 or so clones, with under 90% occurring only once. Input material: peripheral blood. The receptors stem from a woman between 70 and 85 years old with COVID-19, enrolled during active disease.

The chain recombines TRBV9 with TRBJ2-3; 9 bases are shared with TRBD2. CDR3 length: 16 residues. Germline-derived CDR1 and CDR2 are SGDLS and YYNGEE. V lost 1 base and J lost 6; bases outside the gene matches: 9. This chain's CDR3 is CASSVSSGGPGDTQYF. CDR3 nucleotide sequence: TGTGCCAGCAGCGTATCGAGCGGGGGGCCGGGGGATACGCAGTATTTT.

The V call is TRBV19, the J call TRBJ1-5; a weak D match, TRBD1 (5 bases). The CDR3 sequence is 14 residues long. Deletions cut 8 bases from V and 7 bases from J, with 18 bases between. From germline, CDR1 is LNHDA and CDR2 SQIVND (reference sequence). DNA for the CDR3: TGTGCCAGTTGGACACACGCATGGGGACAGCCCCAGCATTTT. Its translation: CASWTHAWGQPQHF. The full variable domain, rest sourced from reference TRBV19 and TRBJ1-5, is DGGITQSPKYLFRKEGQNVTLSCEQNLNHDAMYWYRQDPGQGLRLIYYSQIVNDFQKGDIAEGYSVSREKKESFPLTVTSAQKNPTAFYLCASWTHAWGQPQHFGDGTRLSIL.

This sequence joins TRBV19 and TRBJ2-5; D call uncertain. Germline V gives CDR1 LNHDA, CDR2 SQIVND (reference sequence). This CDR3 comprises 13 residues. V was clipped by 3 bases and J by 3 bases, with 8 bases between them. DNA of the CDR3: TGTGCCAGTAGTATCGTCTTAAAAGAGACCCAGTACTTC. Protein: CASSIVLKETQYF.

V is TRBV11-2 and J is TRBJ2-3; the D gene is possibly TRBD2 (6 bases). Trimming shortened V by 0 bases and J by 0 bases, and 13 bases separated the two germline ends. The CDR3 runs 17 residues. The germline gives CDR1 SGHAT, CDR2 FQNNGV. CDR3 nucleotides: TGTGCCAGCAGCTTAGATCGGGCGGGACCTAGCACAGATACGCAGTATTTT. Translation gives CASSLDRAGPSTDTQYF.

This clone was detected once. V is TRBV25-1 and J is TRBJ2-3; 13 positions match TRBD2. The V gene's germline CDR1 is MGHDK and CDR2 SYGVNS. The CDR3 is 15 residues long. V gave up 6 bases and J gave up 2 bases; unmatched junction bases: 2. The CDR3 region is CASRGLAGPTDTQYF. DNA of the CDR3: TGTGCCAGCAGGGGACTAGCGGGGCCCACAGATACGCAGTATTTT. The full variable domain, rest sourced from reference TRBV25-1 and TRBJ2-3, is EADIYQTPRYLVIGTGKKITLECSQTMGHDKMYWYQQDPGMELHLIHYSYGVNSTEKGDLSSESTVSRIRTEHFPLTLESARPSHTSQYLCASRGLAGPTDTQYFGPGTRLTVL.

This sequence joins TRBV2 and TRBJ1-5; D is ambiguous. Per germline, CDR1 SNHLY and CDR2 FYNNEI. There are 12 residues in the CDR3. Trimming removed 8 bases from V and 6 bases from J, with 11 bases in between. The CDR3 DNA reads TGTGCCAGCTCGCGGGTAAGTCAGCCCCAGCATTTT. It encodes CASSRVSQPQHF.

The chain employs TRBV9 and TRBJ1-3; D is undetermined. This CDR3 region has 15 residues. The germline gives CDR1 SGDLS, CDR2 YYNGEE. V was pared by 7 bases and J by 1 base, with 15 bases between. CDR3 DNA: TGTGCCAGCCGTCGCGATTCGGGTTCTGGAAACACCATATATTTT. It encodes CASRRDSGSGNTIYF.

This chain links TRBV10-3 with TRBJ1-2; no firm D call. Trimming pared 3 bases from V and 8 bases from J, leaving 16 bases between. CDR1 ENHRY and CDR2 SYGVKD come from the germline V gene. The CDR3 extends over 14 amino acids. DNA of the CDR3: TGTGCCATCAGTGATCTTTTCGGGAGGCGCGGCTACACCTTC. As protein: CAISDLFGRRGYTF.

The V call is TRBV3-1 (or the pseudogene TRBV3-2), the J call TRBJ1-2; TRBD1 aligns across 10 bases. Looked up from germline, CDR1 is LGHDT and CDR2 is YNNKEL (reference sequence). The V and J ends lost 2 bases and 5 bases, in that order; junction bases with no gene match: 14. CDR3 length: 18 amino acids. The CDR3 sequence: CASSQIRTGGVGGYGYTF. CDR3 bases: TGTGCCAGCAGCCAAATCCGGACAGGGGGAGTTGGCGGGTATGGCTACACCTTC.

This clone was detected a few times. CDR3 in DNA: TGTGCCAGCAGCTTACCACTAAGGCCCATAGGTACCGGCTACACCTTC. This encodes CASSLPLRPIGTGYTF. The rearrangement uses TRBV7-9 and TRBJ1-2; D call uncertain. Germline V CDR1 and CDR2: SEHNR, FQNEAQ (reference sequence). The CDR3 covers 16 residues. Trimming cost V 2 bases and J 8 bases, with 21 bases left between them.

This clone was detected only a few times. V gene TRBV25-1 combines with J gene TRBJ2-5, with 7 positions matching TRBD1. J was trimmed by 4 bases and V by 7 bases; bases with no gene match: 6. Germline CDR1 is MGHDK and CDR2 is SYGVNS. The CDR3 runs to 13 residues. The CDR3 DNA sequence: TGTGCCAGCACGCAGGGGGTGCGAGAGACCCAGTACTTC. It translates to CASTQGVRETQYF.

This clone was recorded a few times. CDR3 DNA: TGTGCCAGCAGTTTTGGCGGACAGTATACGCAGTATTTT. This sequence encodes CASSFGGQYTQYF. This chain links TRBV12-3 or TRBV12-4 with TRBJ2-3, with D perhaps matching TRBD1 (6 bases). The CDR3 sequence is 13 residues long. Trimming pared 3 bases from V and 7 bases from J, leaving 11 bases between.

The chain couples TRBV24-1 to TRBJ2-7; 10 bases agree with TRBD1. This CDR3 has 17 residues. CDR1 and CDR2 (germline): KGHDR, SFDVKD. With V trimmed by 2 bases and J by 6 bases, 12 bases remained unmatched. CDR3 nucleotide sequence: TGTGCCACCAGTGATTACAACCGGGACAGGGGATATGGCGAGCAGTACGTC. This translates into CATSDYNRDRGYGEQYV.

The CDR3 bases are TGTGCCAGCCACCGGGACACGGTGGAGAATGGCTACACCTTC. It yields the protein CASHRDTVENGYTF. V gene TRBV19 combines with J gene TRBJ1-2; D perhaps matches TRBD1 (6 bases). Germline V lookup: CDR1 LNHDA, CDR2 SQIVND (reference sequence). The CDR3 has 14 residues. Trimming shortened V by 9 bases and J by 6 bases, and 20 bases separated the two germline ends.

This chain connects TRBV24-1 to TRBJ1-2; 8 bases map to TRBD1. The CDR3 contains 13 residues. With V trimmed by 0 bases and J by 7 bases, 0 bases remained unmatched. The germline CDR1 and CDR2 sequences are KGHDR and SFDVKD. The CDR3 reads CATSDLGQGGYTF. The CDR3 region has the DNA TGTGCCACCAGTGATTTGGGACAGGGTGGCTACACCTTC.

CDR3 in DNA: TGTGCCAGCAGTTTTGCAGGGGTTGAGCAGTACTTC. Translation gives CASSFAGVEQYF. The chain uses TRBV27 and TRBJ2-7; a possible D gene is TRBD1 (6 bases). Germline V gives CDR1 MNHEY, CDR2 SMNVEV (reference sequence). CDR3 length: 12 amino acids. The V end was cut by 3 bases, the J end by 7 bases, with 10 bases between.

The V call is TRBV19, the J call TRBJ2-1, with TRBD1 matching 9 bases. This CDR3 has 15 amino acids. V shed 3 bases and J 8 bases; nucleotides not matched to a gene: 8. Germline values: CDR1 LNHDA, CDR2 SQIVND (reference sequence). Here the CDR3 DNA reads TGTGCCAGTAGTATTACAGGGACAGGGATTGATGAGCAGTTCTTC. Protein sequence: CASSITGTGIDEQFF.

The chain has TRBV10-3 and TRBJ2-1; weak D call: TRBD2 (5 bases). The CDR3 sequence is 12 residues long. With 6 bases removed from V and 5 bases from J, the gap between germline ends came to 8 bases. Germline assignment: CDR1 ENHRY and CDR2 SYGVKD. CDR3 nucleotides: TGTGCCATCAGGGATAGCGACAATGAGCAGTTCTTC. Translated: CAIRDSDNEQFF.

V and J are TRBV5-7 and TRBJ2-1; 7 bases are shared with TRBD2. TRBV5-7 is an ORF for which the function is uncertain. The J segment lost 2 bases and the V segment lost 2 bases, leaving 1 base of the junction unmatched. CDR3 length: 14 residues. CDR3 in amino acids: CASSLAGTYNEQFF. DNA for the CDR3: TGTGCCAGCAGCTTAGCGGGAACCTACAATGAGCAGTTCTTC.

This chain links TRBV7-8 with TRBJ2-1, with 13 nucleotides matching TRBD2. This CDR3 comprises 15 residues. Germline V gene sequence: CDR1 SGHVS, CDR2 FQNEAQ. The junction had 5 bases not matched to a gene; V was cut back by 5 bases and J by 7 bases. DNA for the CDR3: TGTGCCAGCAGCATTCTGACTAGCGGGGGGAATGAGCAGTTCTTC. The encoded protein is CASSILTSGGNEQFF.